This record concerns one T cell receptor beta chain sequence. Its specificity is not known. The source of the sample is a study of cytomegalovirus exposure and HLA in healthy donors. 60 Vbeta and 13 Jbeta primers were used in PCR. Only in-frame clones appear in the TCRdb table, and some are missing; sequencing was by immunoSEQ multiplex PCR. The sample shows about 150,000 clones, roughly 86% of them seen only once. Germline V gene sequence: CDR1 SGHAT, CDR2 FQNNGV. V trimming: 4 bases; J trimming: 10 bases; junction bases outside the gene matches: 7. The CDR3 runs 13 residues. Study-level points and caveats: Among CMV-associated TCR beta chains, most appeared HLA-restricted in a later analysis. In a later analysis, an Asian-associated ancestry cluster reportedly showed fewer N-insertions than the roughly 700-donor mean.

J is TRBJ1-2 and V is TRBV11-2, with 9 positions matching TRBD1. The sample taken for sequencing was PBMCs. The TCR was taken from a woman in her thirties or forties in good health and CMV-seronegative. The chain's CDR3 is CASSSDRGRFYTF. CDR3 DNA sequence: TGTGCCAGCAGCTCGGACAGGGGAAGGTTCTACACCTTC.